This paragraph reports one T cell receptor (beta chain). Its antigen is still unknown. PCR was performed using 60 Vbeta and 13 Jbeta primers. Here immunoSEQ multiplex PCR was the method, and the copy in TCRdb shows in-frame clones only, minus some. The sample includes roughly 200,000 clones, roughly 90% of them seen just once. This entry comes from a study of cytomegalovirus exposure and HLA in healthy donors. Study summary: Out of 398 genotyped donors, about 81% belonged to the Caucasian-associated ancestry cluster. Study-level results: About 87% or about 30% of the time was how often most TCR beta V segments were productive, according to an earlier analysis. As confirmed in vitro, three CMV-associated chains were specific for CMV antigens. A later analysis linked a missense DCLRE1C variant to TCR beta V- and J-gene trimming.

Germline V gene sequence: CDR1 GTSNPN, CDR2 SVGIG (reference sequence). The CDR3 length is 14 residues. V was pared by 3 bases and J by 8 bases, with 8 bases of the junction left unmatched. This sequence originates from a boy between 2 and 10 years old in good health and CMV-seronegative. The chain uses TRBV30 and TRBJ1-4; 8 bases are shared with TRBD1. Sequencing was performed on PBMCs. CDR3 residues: CAWSPGTGPEKLFF. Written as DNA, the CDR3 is TGTGCCTGGAGCCCCGGGACAGGCCCCGAAAAACTGTTTTTT.